This T cell receptor beta chain was captured in a study of shared clonotypes between healthy human individuals. Per the original methods: Sequence data from immunoSEQ were junction-only and lacked quality scores; consequently, filtering differed. Using immunoSEQ multiplex PCR, the repertoire was profiled, and TCRdb retains in-frame clones only, with some absent. The V and J calls and the clone size are those of that table, but D and trimming were determined from the DNA. The data show 950,000 to 1,300,000 clones, 65% to 75% seen once. Each sample came from a Caucasian adult donor living in Nashville, Tennessee. Deletions cut 0 bases from V and 1 base from J, with 11 bases between. The CDR3 extends over 15 amino acids. Germline V lookup: CDR1 SGHNT, CDR2 YYREEE (reference sequence).

V gene TRBV5-4 combines with J gene TRBJ2-7; D tentatively reads TRBD1 or TRBD2 (6 bases each). Sequencing used memory CD4+ T cells sorted from blood. The subset: CD45RA-negative fraction. The source is a man aged 18 to 30 in good health. The CDR3 is CASSLVGGGSYEQYF. For the CDR3, the DNA is TGTGCCAGCAGCTTGGTCGGGGGCGGTTCCTACGAGCAGTACTTC.